Sequencing of this T cell receptor (beta chain) was carried out in a study of blood T cell repertoires in COVID-19. Study-wide context: Acute-phase and convalescent COVID-19 samples originated in the United States, Italy and Spain.

Using immunoSEQ multiplex PCR, the repertoire was profiled, and TCRdb retains in-frame clones only, with some absent. The data hold 100,000 or so clones, with about four fifths observed a single time. The source is a man older than 75 with acute or convalescent COVID-19. The sample comprised peripheral blood.

CDR3 in DNA: TGCGCCAGCAGTGAGTCTATAGGACAGGGGGAAGCCGGGGAGCTGTTTTTT. Amino acid sequence: CASSESIGQGEAGELFF. This sequence joins TRBV10-1 and TRBJ2-2; 10 bases match TRBD1. Germline-derived CDR1 and CDR2 are WNHNN and SYGVQD (reference sequence). Trimming cost V 0 bases and J 6 bases; bases outside gene matches: 7. This CDR3 is 17 amino acids long.